Listed here are 30 T cell receptor beta chains from one sample, sequenced in a study of shared clonotypes between healthy human individuals. The protocol was immunoSEQ multiplex PCR, while the TCRdb copy is restricted to in-frame clones and leaves out a portion. The sample shows about 2.4 million clones, approximately 93% of them seen only once. The sequencing sample was made of naive CD4+ T cells from PBMCs. The subset here: CD45RA+ positively selected. These receptors all come from a man younger than 30 in good health. Some clones in this sample may be carry-over from other donors' samples.

To note about this clone: This sample includes further DNA sequences coding for the same CDR3. J is TRBJ2-5 and V is TRBV18, with 7 positions matching TRBD2. V shed 3 bases, J shed 5 bases, and the junction held 0 bases outside the gene matches. Germline CDR1 KGHSH, CDR2 LQKENI. CDR3 size: 12 residues. CDR3 DNA sequence: TGTGCCAGCTCACCCGGGGGGGAGACCCAGTACTTC. Translation: CASSPGGETQYF.

The CDR3 coding sequence is TGTGCCACCAAGCCGACCGGGACTAGCGCCGAGCAGTACTTC. Translating it yields CATKPTGTSAEQYF. The chain couples TRBV6-5 to TRBJ2-7; 10 bases align to TRBD2. The germline V gene has CDR1 MNHEY and CDR2 SVGAGI. The junction had 12 bases not matched to a gene; V was cut back by 10 bases and J by 6 bases. The CDR3 consists of 14 residues.

The rearrangement links TRBV27 to TRBJ2-2; D is perhaps TRBD1 or TRBD2 (5 bases each). The germline V gene has CDR1 MNHEY and CDR2 SMNVEV (reference sequence). The CDR3 totals 15 residues. Trimming shortened V by 3 bases and J by 2 bases, and 10 bases separated the two germline ends. CDR3 sequence reads: CASSFEGINTGELFF. DNA for the CDR3: TGTGCCAGCAGTTTTGAGGGGATCAACACCGGGGAGCTGTTTTTT.

The V gene is TRBV23-1, the J gene TRBJ1-5; tentatively, D is TRBD1 (6 bases). TRBV23-1 is an ORF, with its function uncertain. There are 16 residues in the CDR3. Trimming left V 6 bases short and J 0 bases short, with 15 bases between. This CDR3 reads CASSPGHIYSNQPQHF. CDR3 bases: TGCGCCAGCAGCCCGGGACACATTTATAGCAATCAGCCCCAGCATTTT.

The chain is built from TRBV30 and TRBJ2-7; 14 bases are a match to TRBD2. With V trimmed by 3 bases and J by 4 bases, 5 bases remained unmatched. Germline loops: CDR1 GTSNPN, CDR2 SVGIG (reference sequence). The CDR3 runs 15 residues. The CDR3 loop is CAWRPRLAGGYEQYF. For the CDR3, the DNA is TGTGCCTGGAGGCCCAGACTAGCGGGAGGGTACGAGCAGTACTTC.

The V call is TRBV27, the J call TRBJ2-5, with D possibly matching TRBD2 (5 bases). This CDR3 comprises 13 residues. In germline, CDR1 is MNHEY, CDR2 SMNVEV (reference sequence). V lost 6 bases and J lost 5, with 13 bases in between. CDR3 residues: CASRTSGSETQYF. The DNA of the CDR3 is TGTGCCAGCAGAACTTCGGGGTCGGAGACCCAGTACTTC.

Note on this clone: Other nucleotide sequences in the sample specify the same CDR3. V gene TRBV29-1 combines with J gene TRBJ2-1, with 10 positions matching TRBD2. V lost 0 bases and J lost 2; bases outside the gene matches: 4. The CDR3 totals 16 residues. Germline values: CDR1 SQVTM, CDR2 ANQGSEA. CDR3 in amino acids: CSVEDRSGRAYNEQFF. The CDR3 DNA sequence: TGCAGCGTTGAAGATCGGAGCGGGAGGGCCTACAATGAGCAGTTCTTC.

This chain connects TRBV11-3 to TRBJ2-7; no clear D gene. The CDR3 is 11 residues long. Trimming took off 5 bases at V and 6 bases at J, with 8 bases between the two ends. Germline V gene data show CDR1 as SGHNT and CDR2 as YENEEA. The CDR3 spells CASSRNSEQYF. CDR3 coding DNA: TGTGCCAGCAGCCGTAACTCCGAGCAGTACTTC.

This chain links TRBV5-6 with TRBJ2-5; D not resolved. This CDR3 has 14 amino acids. Trimming cost V 2 bases and J 0 bases, with 8 bases left between them. Germline assignment: CDR1 SGHDT and CDR2 YYEEEE. The CDR3 coding sequence is TGTGCCAGCAGCTTCGGCGCGGACCAAGAGACCCAGTACTTC. Translating it yields CASSFGADQETQYF.

V usage is TRBV27 and J usage is TRBJ2-7, with TRBD2 matching over 7 bases. This CDR3 region has 16 residues. V lost 6 bases to trimming and J lost 2 bases; unmatched junction nucleotides: 13. In germline, CDR1 is MNHEY, CDR2 SMNVEV (reference sequence). As DNA, the CDR3 is TGTGCCAGCAGCCCCGTATGGGGGAGGGACCCCTACGAGCAGTACTTC. Translating gives CASSPVWGRDPYEQYF.

The rearrangement joins TRBV28 to TRBJ2-7, with TRBD2 matching over 7 bases. The CDR3 totals 12 residues. With 8 bases clipped from V and 6 bases from J, the junction kept 7 bases outside the gene matches. Germline-derived CDR1 and CDR2 are MDHEN and SYDVKM. CDR3 sequence reads: CASRLAVGEQYF. The CDR3 DNA reads as TGTGCCAGCCGACTAGCAGTGGGCGAGCAGTACTTC. The variable domain in full, completed from reference TRBV28 and TRBJ2-7, reads DVKVTQSSRYLVKRTGEKVFLECVQDMDHENMFWYRQDPGLGLRLIYFSYDVKMKEKGDIPEGYSVSREKKERFSLILESASTNQTSMYLCASRLAVGEQYFGPGTRLTVT.

The rearrangement uses TRBV7-2 and TRBJ2-2, with 11 bases matching TRBD1. Germline V gene lookup returns CDR1 SGHTA and CDR2 FQGNSA. V shed 3 bases, J shed 6 bases, and the junction held 3 bases outside the gene matches. The CDR3 covers 15 residues. The CDR3: CASSFGQGASGELFF. The CDR3 DNA is TGTGCCAGCAGCTTCGGACAGGGGGCGTCCGGGGAGCTGTTTTTT. The whole variable domain, filled in from reference TRBV7-2 and TRBJ2-2, reads GAGVSQSPSNKVTEKGKDVELRCDPISGHTALYWYRQSLGQGLEFLIYFQGNSAPDKSGLPSDRFSAERTGGSVSTLTIQRTQQEDSAVYLCASSFGQGASGELFFGEGSRLTVL.

The chain employs TRBV5-5 and TRBJ2-5, with TRBD1 identical over 7 bases. CDR1 SGHKS and CDR2 YYEKEE come from the germline V gene (reference sequence). V shed 0 bases, J shed 2 bases, and the junction held 7 bases outside the gene matches. CDR3 size: 16 residues. CDR3 sequence reads: CASSLGGTERQETQYF. DNA for the CDR3: TGTGCCAGCAGCTTGGGTGGGACAGAAAGACAAGAGACCCAGTACTTC.

This clone is a singleton in its sample. The same CDR3 is also encoded by other DNA sequences in this sample. The chain joins TRBV28 to TRBJ1-5; D might be TRBD1 (6 bases). The CDR3 runs 14 residues. V lost 2 bases and J 6 bases, leaving 11 bases between the germline ends. Germline V CDR1 and CDR2: MDHEN, SYDVKM. The CDR3 loop reads CASSLGGGGQPQHF. As DNA, the CDR3 is TGTGCCAGCAGTTTAGGCGGGGGCGGTCAGCCCCAGCATTTT.

This chain links TRBV7-2 with TRBJ2-7; D call uncertain. This CDR3 spans 12 amino acids. Trimming removed 5 bases from V and 9 bases from J, with 14 bases in between. In germline, CDR1 is SGHTA, CDR2 FQGNSA. This CDR3 reads CASSLNQQVQYF. CDR3 bases: TGTGCCAGCAGCCTAAACCAGCAGGTGCAGTACTTC.

The rearrangement uses TRBV6-1 and TRBJ2-7; 9 nucleotides line up with TRBD1. This CDR3 region has 15 residues. Germline CDR1 is MNHNS and CDR2 is SASEGT. The J segment lost 3 bases and the V segment lost 2 bases, leaving 5 bases of the junction unmatched. CDR3: CASSEPGQGLYEQYF. The CDR3 DNA is TGTGCCAGCAGTGAACCGGGACAGGGACTCTACGAGCAGTACTTC.

This chain uses TRBV6-1 with TRBJ2-1, with D possibly being TRBD1 (7 bases). From germline, CDR1 is MNHNS and CDR2 SASEGT. Deletions cut 6 bases from V and 6 bases from J, with 15 bases between. The CDR3 totals 14 residues. The CDR3 here is CASSRYRGGNEQFF. The CDR3, as DNA: TGTGCCAGCAGCCGCTACAGGGGAGGCAATGAGCAGTTCTTC.

The chain links TRBV7-2 to TRBJ2-5; D not certain. Trimming left V 7 bases short and J 4 bases short, with 16 bases between. Germline CDR1 is SGHTA and CDR2 is FQGNSA. The CDR3 has 14 amino acids. The CDR3 coding sequence is TGTGCCAGCACCTACAAGGGCTGGGGAGAGACCCAGTACTTC. It yields the protein CASTYKGWGETQYF.

CDR3: CASSQDRWSVYYEQYF. The CDR3 DNA reads TGTGCCAGCAGCCAAGATCGTTGGTCGGTGTACTACGAGCAGTACTTC. The chain is built from TRBV14 and TRBJ2-7; no definite D call. The germline V gene encodes CDR1 SGHDN and CDR2 FVKESK. Trimming took off 0 bases at V and 3 bases at J, with 15 bases between the two ends. The CDR3 has 16 residues.

This clone was seen once. The chain has TRBV6-6 and TRBJ2-3; 7 nucleotides align to TRBD2. Germline V lookup: CDR1 MNHNY, CDR2 SVGAGI (reference sequence). The CDR3 loop spans 16 amino acids. The V and J ends lost 6 bases and 1 base, in that order; junction bases with no gene match: 10. In DNA, the CDR3 is TGTGCCAGCAGACAAGTTTTGGGAGGGGGCACAGATACGCAGTATTTT. Translating gives CASRQVLGGGTDTQYF.

This chain joins TRBV19 and TRBJ1-1; maybe TRBD1 (5 bases). Per germline, CDR1 LNHDA and CDR2 SQIVND (reference sequence). CDR3 length: 14 residues. The V and J ends lost 1 base and 1 base respectively, with 7 bases between them. This CDR3 is CASSIGGWNTEAFF. CDR3 DNA: TGTGCCAGTAGTATAGGGGGCTGGAACACTGAAGCTTTCTTT.

As for this clone: This same CDR3 is encoded by further DNA sequences in the sample. The chain uses TRBV5-1 and TRBJ1-6, with 9 nucleotides matching TRBD1. From germline, CDR1 is SGHRS and CDR2 YFSETQ. V shed 0 bases and J 6 bases; nucleotides not matched to a gene: 1. This CDR3 spans 15 amino acids. This chain's CDR3 is CASSLEGQGNSPLHF. In nucleotides, the CDR3 is TGCGCCAGCAGCTTGGAGGGACAGGGTAATTCACCCCTCCACTTT.

The gene calls are TRBV7-9 and TRBJ2-7; 7 nucleotides line up with TRBD1. V was pared by 1 base and J by 4 bases, with 7 bases of the junction left unmatched. Germline V gene sequence: CDR1 SEHNR, CDR2 FQNEAQ (reference sequence). The CDR3 length is 15 residues. CDR3 DNA sequence: TGTGCCAGCAGCTTAGAAGCGGCAGGGGGTTACGAGCAGTACTTC. Encoded protein: CASSLEAAGGYEQYF.

The table lists this clone with a count of one. V is TRBV18 and J is TRBJ1-5; 10 bases fit TRBD1. Germline values: CDR1 KGHSH, CDR2 LQKENI. V shed 2 bases and J 3 bases; nucleotides not matched to a gene: 4. This CDR3 is built from 16 residues. CDR3 amino acids: CASSPWTGGNNQPQHF. The CDR3 DNA sequence: TGTGCCAGCTCACCATGGACAGGGGGTAACAATCAGCCCCAGCATTTT.

This clone turned up a few times. J is TRBJ1-5 and V is TRBV27, with 7 nucleotides matching TRBD1. CDR1 and CDR2 (germline): MNHEY, SMNVEV (reference sequence). The CDR3 runs 14 residues. V dropped 6 bases and J dropped 1; count of bases not matched to a gene: 3. The CDR3 region has the DNA TGTGCCAGCAGCCCCAGGGGGAGCAATCAGCCCCAGCATTTT. Its protein is CASSPRGSNQPQHF.

The rearrangement joins TRBV28 to TRBJ1-5; D gene unclear. This CDR3 region has 12 residues. V lost 7 bases and J 5 bases, leaving 9 bases between the germline ends. Germline CDR1 and CDR2: MDHEN and SYDVKM. The CDR3 here is CASTVEYQPQHF. DNA for the CDR3: TGTGCCAGCACCGTAGAGTATCAGCCCCAGCATTTT.

The V and J genes are TRBV28 and TRBJ2-7; TRBD2 matches 9 bases. V shed 0 bases and J 4 bases; nucleotides not matched to a gene: 7. Germline V gene lookup returns CDR1 MDHEN and CDR2 SYDVKM. The length of the CDR3 is 16 residues. CDR3 amino acids: CASSLWVAGAKYEQYF. The DNA for the CDR3 is TGTGCCAGCAGTTTATGGGTAGCGGGAGCGAAGTACGAGCAGTACTTC.

V gene TRBV2 combines with J gene TRBJ1-1; 8 nucleotides line up with TRBD1. From germline, CDR1 is SNHLY and CDR2 FYNNEI. The CDR3 loop spans 14 amino acids. With V trimmed by 7 bases and J by 5 bases, 9 bases remained unmatched. CDR3 loop: CASKVETGETEAFF. The CDR3 DNA is TGTGCCAGCAAGGTCGAGACAGGGGAGACTGAAGCTTTCTTT.

This clone was counted a single time. The rearrangement joins TRBV4-2 to TRBJ1-2; 7 bases align to TRBD1. The CDR3 consists of 15 residues. CDR1 and CDR2 (germline): LGHNA, YNFKEQ. Unmatched junction bases numbered 13, after V lost 2 bases and J lost 10 bases. CDR3 sequence reads: CASSQLTGTAPFYTF. Written as DNA, the CDR3 is TGTGCCAGCAGCCAATTGACCGGGACAGCTCCCTTCTACACCTTC.

V usage is TRBV7-8 and J usage is TRBJ1-5; 9 bases align to TRBD1. V shed 5 bases, J shed 6 bases, and the junction held 5 bases outside the gene matches. CDR1 is SGHVS and CDR2 is FQNEAQ in the germline V gene. This CDR3 comprises 14 residues. Written as DNA, the CDR3 is TGTGCCAGCAGCCCACAGGGGGCTGTTCAGCCCCAGCATTTT. This gives the protein CASSPQGAVQPQHF.